Listed here are 13 T cell receptor beta chains from one sample, sequenced in a study of blood T cell repertoires in COVID-19. The data were produced by immunoSEQ multiplex PCR, yet TCRdb's version contains in-frame clones alone and is incomplete. The sample lists 90,000 to 110,000 clones, roughly four fifths seen once, with 15% in the top ten. Sequencing was done on a sample of peripheral blood. Source of these receptors: an elderly woman with acute or convalescent COVID-19.

J is TRBJ1-2 and V is TRBV28; 7 nucleotides line up with TRBD1. From germline, CDR1 is MDHEN and CDR2 SYDVKM. V lost 5 bases to trimming and J lost 2 bases; unmatched junction nucleotides: 8. The CDR3 has 15 residues. DNA of the CDR3: TGTGCCAGCAGTCCTACTCTGACAGGGAACTATGGCTACACCTTC. As protein: CASSPTLTGNYGYTF.

The rearrangement joins TRBV27 to TRBJ2-1; 7 nucleotides match TRBD1. CDR1 and CDR2 (germline): MNHEY, SMNVEV (reference sequence). Trimming took 5 bases from V and 8 from J; bases not matched to a gene: 6. This CDR3 is 13 amino acids long. The CDR3 here is CASSTRDSHEQFF. The CDR3 region has the DNA TGTGCCAGCAGTACCCGGGACAGTCATGAGCAGTTCTTC.

The J gene is TRBJ1-6, the V gene TRBV19; D not certain. The CDR3 covers 16 residues. The V and J ends lost 3 bases and 6 bases respectively, with 15 bases between them. Germline assignment: CDR1 LNHDA and CDR2 SQIVND (reference sequence). The CDR3 bases are TGTGCCAGTAGTATGAGCCCCCAGGCTCCTAATTCACCCCTCCACTTT. Amino acid sequence: CASSMSPQAPNSPLHF.

The chain joins TRBV2 to TRBJ2-1; D perhaps matches TRBD2 (6 bases). CDR1 and CDR2 (germline): SNHLY, FYNNEI. V gave up 9 bases and J gave up 5 bases, with 20 bases separating them. This CDR3 comprises 15 residues. The CDR3 nucleotides are TGTGCCAGTTCCCCGGCCGGGGGTACTAACAATGAGCAGTTCTTC. Translation gives CASSPAGGTNNEQFF.

This chain links TRBV6-5 with TRBJ1-5; D uncertain. Germline V gene data show CDR1 as MNHEY and CDR2 as SVGAGI. V was shortened by 2 bases and J by 4 bases, with 3 bases between the two germline ends. The CDR3 consists of 12 residues. This chain's CDR3 is CASSYRNQPQHF. The CDR3 DNA follows: TGTGCCAGCAGTTACCGGAATCAGCCCCAGCATTTT.

In its sample, this clone was seen a few times. This chain links TRBV28 with TRBJ2-2; TRBD2 matches at 9 bases. CDR1 and CDR2 (germline): MDHEN, SYDVKM. This CDR3 comprises 14 residues. V shed 2 bases, J shed 7 bases, and the junction held 2 bases outside the gene matches. CDR3 in DNA: TGTGCCAGCAGTTTAGCGGGAGGGTACGGGGAGCTGTTTTTT. Residues: CASSLAGGYGELFF.

This clone came up once. V usage is TRBV7-2 and J usage is TRBJ2-5; 9 positions agree with TRBD1. V trimming: 5 bases; J trimming: 4 bases; junction bases outside the gene matches: 8. In germline, CDR1 is SGHTA, CDR2 FQGNSA. The CDR3 covers 15 residues. CDR3 in DNA: TGTGCCAGCAGCGTCACAGGGGGCTTTTTAGAGACCCAGTACTTC. Translation gives CASSVTGGFLETQYF.

V usage is TRBV20-1 and J usage is TRBJ1-5; D gene unclear. Germline V gives CDR1 DFQATT, CDR2 SNEGSKA (reference sequence). The CDR3 extends over 11 amino acids. V lost 3 bases and J 7 bases, leaving 7 bases between the germline ends. This CDR3 is CSASPGQPQHF. The DNA of the CDR3 is TGCAGTGCTAGTCCGGGACAGCCCCAGCATTTT.

The V gene is TRBV18, the J gene TRBJ2-7; a weak D match, TRBD2 (6 bases). With 3 bases removed from V and 6 bases from J, the gap between germline ends came to 12 bases. The CDR3 spans 13 residues. Germline V gene lookup returns CDR1 KGHSH and CDR2 LQKENI. The DNA of the CDR3 is TGTGCCAGCTCACCCGGGCGGGGCGTCGAGCAGTACGTC. Its translation: CASSPGRGVEQYV.

This chain connects TRBV24-1 to TRBJ2-1, with TRBD1 matching over 11 bases. Trimming took 4 bases from V and 0 from J; bases not matched to a gene: 10. The CDR3 loop spans 19 amino acids. From germline, CDR1 is KGHDR and CDR2 SFDVKD. In nucleotides, the CDR3 is TGTGCCACCAGTGACCAGGACAGGGGGCCGCGGAGCTCCTACAATGAGCAGTTCTTC. Protein product: CATSDQDRGPRSSYNEQFF.

This clone was seen a single time. V usage is TRBV5-4 and J usage is TRBJ2-3; D is perhaps TRBD2 (5 bases). V was cut by 0 bases and J by 2 bases, with 7 bases left in between. The CDR3 is 14 residues long. Per the germline V gene, CDR1 is SGHNT and CDR2 is YYREEE (reference sequence). CDR3 coding DNA: TGTGCCAGCAGCTTGGGGACTTCCACAGATACGCAGTATTTT. It codes for CASSLGTSTDTQYF. The full variable domain, its missing parts supplied by reference TRBV5-4 and TRBJ2-3, is ETGVTQSPTHLIKTRGQQVTLRCSSQSGHNTVSWYQQALGQGPQFIFQYYREEENGRGNFPPRFSGLQFPNYSSELNVNALELDDSALYLCASSLGTSTDTQYFGPGTRLTVL.

Only a few counts were recorded for this clone. This chain uses TRBV5-6 with TRBJ2-7; 7 bases map to TRBD2. Germline loops: CDR1 SGHDT, CDR2 YYEEEE. CDR3 length: 14 amino acids. J gave up 6 bases and V 7 bases, and 13 bases lay outside the gene matches. The CDR3 DNA follows: TGTGCCAGCGGCGGGCGGGAGAATATGGTCGAGCAGTACTTC. Its translation: CASGGRENMVEQYF.

The chain recombines TRBV5-1 with TRBJ1-2; no reliable D call. The CDR3 has 15 residues. In germline, CDR1 is SGHRS, CDR2 YFSETQ. V was shortened by 0 bases and J by 5 bases, with 14 bases between the two germline ends. The CDR3 spells CASSLEAGSFYGYTF. Written as DNA, the CDR3 is TGCGCCAGCAGCTTGGAGGCAGGTTCGTTTTATGGCTACACCTTC.